Following are 24 T cell receptor beta chains from one sample sequenced in a study of post-analysis software for immune sequencing data. Their antigen targets remain unknown. General observations from the study: Patients showed TRBV5-6, TRBV5-1 and TRBV20-1 among five TRBV segments more frequent than in controls.

Built from TCR beta cDNA, the libraries had unique molecular identifiers in them. One entry per CDR3 protein, called by TCRdb with MiXCR from the PCR reads. The sample shows roughly 400,000 distinct CDR3 sequences, approximately 42% of them seen only once. Sequenced: blood. These receptors were obtained from a girl aged 2 to 10 with multiple sclerosis.

The CDR3 bases are TGTGCCAGCAGTTATCAAGCGCGCTACGAGCAGTACTTC. Its protein product is CASSYQARYEQYF. The chain couples TRBV6-5 to TRBJ2-7; no clear D gene. The CDR3 covers 13 residues. The germline CDR1 and CDR2 sequences are MNHEY and SVGAGI. Trimming left V 3 bases short and J 3 bases short, with 9 bases between.

The rearrangement links TRBV6-5 to TRBJ2-7; tentative D call: TRBD1 (6 bases). Germline values: CDR1 MNHEY, CDR2 SVGAGI. The CDR3 is 14 amino acids. Trimming left V 5 bases short and J 3 bases short, with 14 bases between. CDR3 DNA sequence: TGTGCCAGCAGTATAAATTCAGGGGTCTACGAGCAGTACTTC. It codes for CASSINSGVYEQYF.

The V gene is TRBV27, the J gene TRBJ2-5; D uncertain. The J call may not be correct, given that the DNA end is closer to TRBJ2-7. In germline, CDR1 is MNHEY, CDR2 SMNVEV (reference sequence). This CDR3 comprises 15 residues. The CDR3 sequence: CASRGPIPGAHEQYF. CDR3 bases: TGTGCCAGCAGGGGTCCAATTCCTGGAGCCCACGAGCAGTACTTC.

This clonotype came up a few times. This rearrangement joins TRBV10-2 to TRBJ2-1; 12 nucleotides match TRBD2. Germline CDR1 reads WSHSY; CDR2 reads SAAADI. The J segment lost 12 bases and the V segment lost 6 bases, leaving 15 bases of the junction unmatched. There are 16 residues in the CDR3. The DNA for the CDR3 is TGCGCCAGCAGCCCGAAACCTAGCGGGGGGGCCTTTGGGCAGTTCTTC. It yields the protein CASSPKPSGGAFGQFF.

This clonotype was observed a few times. V is TRBV13 and J is TRBJ2-5, with 9 bases that match TRBD2. The DNA end favors TRBJ2-4, so the J call may be wrong. This CDR3 has 17 amino acids. Germline lookup yields CDR1 PRHDT and CDR2 FYEKMQ (reference sequence). CDR3 loop: CASSFSGGILAKNIQYF. CDR3 sequence (DNA): TGTGCCAGCAGCTTTAGCGGGGGCATTCTAGCCAAAAACATTCAGTACTTC.

Only a few counts were recorded for this clonotype. The rearrangement links TRBV2 to TRBJ1-6; a weak D match, TRBD1 (5 bases). Germline V gives CDR1 SNHLY, CDR2 FYNNEI. Trimming stripped 7 bases from V and 0 bases from J, with 7 bases between. The CDR3 loop spans 14 amino acids. The CDR3 here is CASTDSSYNSPLHF. The DNA of the CDR3 is TGTGCCAGCACAGACAGCTCCTATAATTCACCCCTCCACTTT.

On this clonotype itself: A much larger clone differs from this one at a single base, so this may be a read error. The rearrangement uses TRBV28 and TRBJ1-2; TRBD1 might be the D (5 bases). The CDR3 has 11 residues. V lost 4 bases, J lost 8 bases, and 8 bases lay in between. The germline CDR1 and CDR2 sequences are MDHEN and SYDVKM. The chain's CDR3 is CASSYRSGYTF. The CDR3 DNA reads TGTGCCAGCAGTTACAGGAGCGGCTACACCTTC.

The V call is TRBV20-1, the J call TRBJ2-4; tentatively, D is TRBD1 (5 bases). The germline V and J ends were trimmed by 5 bases and 7 bases, with 15 bases remaining between them. Germline V CDR1 and CDR2: DFQATT, SNEGSKA (reference sequence). CDR3 length equals 13 residues. Here the CDR3 reads CSARTQGWNIQYF. CDR3 nucleotide sequence: TGCAGTGCTCGAACGCAGGGTTGGAACATTCAGTACTTC.

The chain has TRBV28 and TRBJ2-6; D gene unclear. Germline CDR1 is MDHEN and CDR2 is SYDVKM. The CDR3 totals 17 residues. The germline V and J ends were trimmed by 6 bases and 2 bases, with 17 bases remaining between them. In DNA form, the CDR3 reads TGTGCCAGCAGCCCATCCCCTCAATGGGCTGGGGCCAACGTCCTGACTTTC. Amino acids: CASSPSPQWAGANVLTF.

This clonotype was found a few times. The chain uses TRBV20-1 and TRBJ2-7; the match to TRBD2 covers 8 bases. V lost 3 bases and J lost 2; bases outside the gene matches: 6. The germline V gene has CDR1 DFQATT and CDR2 SNEGSKA (reference sequence). The CDR3 totals 14 residues. CDR3 amino acids: CSASAGGRTYEQYF. The CDR3 region has the DNA TGCAGTGCTAGTGCGGGGGGCCGAACCTACGAGCAGTACTTC.

For this clonotype: Its ends do not fully match the called genes, so a read error is possible. The chain carries TRBV4-3 and TRBJ2-3; D is possibly TRBD2 (7 bases). In germline, CDR1 is LGHNA, CDR2 YSLEER. This CDR3 contains 15 residues. The DNA of the CDR3 is TGCGCCAGCAGCCTAAAGGGGGGGAACACAGATACGCAGTATTTC. Protein sequence: CASSLKGGNTDTQYF.

The chain carries TRBV12-3 or TRBV12-4 and TRBJ2-1; D remains ambiguous. The CDR3 runs to 12 residues. Trimming took 6 bases from V and 9 from J, leaving 12 bases between them. The CDR3 DNA reads as TGTGCCAGCAGCAAAAGCGCGTCTGAGCAGTTCTTC. Translated, it gives CASSKSASEQFF.

This clonotype was found a few times. V is TRBV20-1 and J is TRBJ2-5, with a possible D match to TRBD1 (6 bases). Trimming cost V 4 bases and J 5 bases, with 23 bases left between them. CDR1 is DFQATT, CDR2 SNEGSKA, per germline (reference sequence). CDR3 length: 16 residues. This chain's CDR3 is CSATDGQGLFLETQYF. For the CDR3, the DNA is TGCAGTGCTACGGATGGGCAGGGGCTTTTTTTGGAGACCCAGTACTTC.

This clonotype was detected a few times. The chain employs TRBV12-5 and TRBJ2-5; TRBD2 matches at 14 bases. TRBJ2-7 matches the DNA end more closely, so the J call is doubtful. This CDR3 comprises 20 residues. Germline loops: CDR1 LGHNT, CDR2 FRNRAP. The CDR3 DNA is TGTGCTAGTGGTTTGCCGACTAGCGGGGGGGTTAAGGTGGTAACCTACGAGCAGTACTTC. Translated, it gives CASGLPTSGGVKVVTYEQYF.

This clonotype came up once. This sequence joins TRBV5-1 and TRBJ2-7; D tentatively fits TRBD1 or TRBD2 (5 bases each). This CDR3 comprises 15 residues. Germline V lookup: CDR1 SGHRS, CDR2 YFSETQ. Trimming cost V 1 base and J 0 bases, with 11 bases left between them. CDR3 sequence: CASSLRAGSSYEQYF. The CDR3 DNA reads TGCGCCAGCAGCTTGCGGGCAGGGAGCTCCTACGAGCAGTACTTC.

The V call is TRBV5-1, the J call TRBJ2-7, with TRBD2 identical over 11 bases. CDR1 and CDR2 (germline): SGHRS, YFSETQ. J gave up 5 bases and V 3 bases, and 7 bases lay outside the gene matches. The CDR3 loop spans 15 amino acids. CDR3 sequence (DNA): TGCGCCAGCAGCTGGAGCACTAGCGGGGGAAACGAGCAGTACTTC. This translates into CASSWSTSGGNEQYF.

This clonotype was counted a few times. The chain carries TRBV29-1 and TRBJ2-7, with 10 bases identical to TRBD1. Trimming at V came to 5 bases and at J to 3 bases, leaving 10 bases not matched to a gene. The germline V gene encodes CDR1 SQVTM and CDR2 ANQGSEA. This CDR3 is built from 15 residues. CDR3 region: CSVSIMTGGFYEQYF. In DNA form, the CDR3 reads TGCAGCGTTTCAATTATGACAGGGGGCTTCTACGAGCAGTACTTC.

This clonotype was seen more than once but under ten times. V and J are TRBV7-8 and TRBJ2-7; no reliable D call. Germline V lookup: CDR1 SGHVS, CDR2 FQNEAQ. Trimming shortened V by 1 base and J by 5 bases, and 24 bases separated the two germline ends. This CDR3 has 18 amino acids. This CDR3 is CASSLEVWDQTLRHEQYF. CDR3 sequence (DNA): TGTGCCAGCAGCTTAGAGGTCTGGGATCAAACTCTGCGTCACGAGCAGTACTTC.

This chain links TRBV20-1 with TRBJ1-6; 7 nucleotides agree with TRBD1. The germline CDR1 and CDR2 sequences are DFQATT and SNEGSKA (reference sequence). V shed 0 bases and J 14 bases; nucleotides not matched to a gene: 10. This CDR3 has 14 residues. The CDR3 sequence is CSAREVQGPLTLHF. In nucleotides, the CDR3 is TGCAGTGCTAGAGAGGTACAGGGGCCGCTAACCCTCCACTTT.

This chain joins TRBV20-1 and TRBJ1-4, with 7 positions matching TRBD1. CDR1 and CDR2 from the germline V gene are DFQATT and SNEGSKA (reference sequence). Trimming removed 6 bases from V and 6 bases from J; junction bases left unmatched: 4. This CDR3 contains 12 residues. The CDR3 loop is CSAGDRDEKLFF. CDR3 DNA sequence: TGCAGTGCAGGAGACAGGGATGAAAAACTGTTTTTT.

In its sample, this clonotype was seen a few times. The chain couples TRBV7-2 to TRBJ1-6; D call uncertain. Germline CDR1 SGHTA, CDR2 FQGNSA. Trimming shortened V by 5 bases and J by 8 bases, and 13 bases separated the two germline ends. There are 14 residues in the CDR3. Here the CDR3 DNA reads TGTGCCAGCAGCGTCGGACTTAATGATTCACCCCTCCACTTT. Translating gives CASSVGLNDSPLHF.

This chain links TRBV5-1 with TRBJ1-2; no firm D call. Germline CDR1 SGHRS, CDR2 YFSETQ. The CDR3 spans 15 residues. Trimming took off 4 bases at V and 5 bases at J, with 18 bases between the two ends. The chain's CDR3 is CASSPSAGIIYGYTF. CDR3 DNA sequence: TGCGCCAGCAGCCCGTCGGCGGGAATTATATATGGCTACACCTTC.

The chain combines TRBV5-1 with TRBJ2-5; D could derive from TRBD1 or TRBD2 (6 bases each). The CDR3 sequence is 17 residues long. The germline CDR1 and CDR2 sequences are SGHRS and YFSETQ. Between the trimmed V and J ends, which lost 3 bases and 2 bases, there was a span of 20 bases. The CDR3: CASSSGGQGGTQETQYF. The CDR3 DNA sequence: TGCGCCAGCAGCTCTGGGGGGCAGGGAGGTACACAAGAGACCCAGTACTTC.

The gene calls are TRBV2 and TRBJ2-5; D perhaps matches TRBD1 (7 bases). The CDR3 consists of 13 residues. V was clipped by 8 bases and J by 3 bases, with 13 bases between them. CDR1 and CDR2 (germline): SNHLY, FYNNEI. The CDR3 here is CASGPRGEETQYF. CDR3 nucleotides: TGTGCCAGCGGACCCAGGGGGGAAGAGACCCAGTACTTC.